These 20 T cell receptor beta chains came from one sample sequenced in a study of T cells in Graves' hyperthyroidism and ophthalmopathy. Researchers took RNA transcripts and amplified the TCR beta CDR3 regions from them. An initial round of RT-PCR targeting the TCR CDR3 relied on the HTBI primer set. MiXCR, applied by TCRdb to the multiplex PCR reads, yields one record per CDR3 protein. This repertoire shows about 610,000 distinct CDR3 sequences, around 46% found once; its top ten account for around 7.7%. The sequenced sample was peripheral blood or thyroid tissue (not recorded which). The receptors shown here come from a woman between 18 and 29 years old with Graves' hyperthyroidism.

CDR3 sequence (DNA): TGTGCCATCAGTGAGTCGGAAATAGGGGTTAACACTGAAGCTTTCTTT. It is translated as CAISESEIGVNTEAFF. V is TRBV10-3 and J is TRBJ1-1, with D tentatively TRBD1 (5 bases). Germline CDR1 ENHRY, CDR2 SYGVKD. This CDR3 spans 16 amino acids. The V end lost 0 bases, the J end lost 2 bases, and 13 bases lay between the germline ends.

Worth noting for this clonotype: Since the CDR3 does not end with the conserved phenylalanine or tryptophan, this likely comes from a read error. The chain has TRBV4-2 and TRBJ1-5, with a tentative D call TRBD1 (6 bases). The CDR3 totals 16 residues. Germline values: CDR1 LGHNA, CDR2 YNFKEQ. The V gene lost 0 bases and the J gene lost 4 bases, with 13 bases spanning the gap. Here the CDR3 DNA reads TGTGCCAGCAGCCAAGATGAGACAGGACCTAATCAGCCCCAGCATCTT. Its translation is CASSQDETGPNQPQHL.

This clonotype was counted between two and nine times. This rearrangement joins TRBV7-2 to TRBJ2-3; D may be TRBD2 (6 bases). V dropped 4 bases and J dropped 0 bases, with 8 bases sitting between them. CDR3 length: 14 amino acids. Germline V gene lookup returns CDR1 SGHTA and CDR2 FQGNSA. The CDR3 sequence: CASSSSASTDTQYF. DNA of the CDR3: TGTGCCAGCAGCTCTAGCGCTAGCACAGATACGCAGTATTTT.

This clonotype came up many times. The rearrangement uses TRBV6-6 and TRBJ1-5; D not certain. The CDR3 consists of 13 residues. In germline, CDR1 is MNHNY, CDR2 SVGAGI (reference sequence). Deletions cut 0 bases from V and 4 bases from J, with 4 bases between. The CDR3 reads CASSYSTNQPQHF. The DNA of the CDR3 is TGTGCCAGCAGTTACTCGACTAATCAGCCCCAGCATTTT.

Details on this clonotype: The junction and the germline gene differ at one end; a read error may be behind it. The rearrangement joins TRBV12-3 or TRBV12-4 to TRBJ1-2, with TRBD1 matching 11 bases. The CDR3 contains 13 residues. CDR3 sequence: CASTRTGGHGCTF. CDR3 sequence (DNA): TGTGCCAGCACCAGGACAGGGGGCCATGGCTGCACCTTC.

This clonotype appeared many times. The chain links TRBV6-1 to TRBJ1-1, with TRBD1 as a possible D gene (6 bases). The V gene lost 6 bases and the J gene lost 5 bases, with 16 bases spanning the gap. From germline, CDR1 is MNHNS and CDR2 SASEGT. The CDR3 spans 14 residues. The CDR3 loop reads CASRGTPRGTEAFF. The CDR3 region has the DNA TGTGCCAGCAGGGGGACACCCAGAGGGACTGAAGCTTTCTTT.

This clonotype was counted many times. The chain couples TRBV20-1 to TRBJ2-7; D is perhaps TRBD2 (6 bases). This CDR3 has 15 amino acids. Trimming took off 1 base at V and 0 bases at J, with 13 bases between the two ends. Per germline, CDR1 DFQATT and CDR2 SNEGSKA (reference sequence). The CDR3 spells CSARAGSLASYEQYF. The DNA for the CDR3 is TGCAGTGCTAGAGCCGGGAGTCTAGCCTCCTACGAGCAGTACTTC.

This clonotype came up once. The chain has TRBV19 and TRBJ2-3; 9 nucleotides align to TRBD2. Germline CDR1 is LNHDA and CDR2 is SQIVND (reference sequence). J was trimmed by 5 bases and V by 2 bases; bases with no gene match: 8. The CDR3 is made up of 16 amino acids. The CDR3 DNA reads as TGTGCCAGTAGTATATCTCGCGGGAGGGCAGGAGATACGCAGTATTTT. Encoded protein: CASSISRGRAGDTQYF.

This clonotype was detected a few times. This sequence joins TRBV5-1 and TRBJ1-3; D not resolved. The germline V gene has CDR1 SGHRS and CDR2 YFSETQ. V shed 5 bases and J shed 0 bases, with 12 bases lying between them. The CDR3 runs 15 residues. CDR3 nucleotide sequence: TGCGCCAGCAGTCCGAGAATCAGCTCTGGAAACACCATATATTTT. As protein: CASSPRISSGNTIYF.

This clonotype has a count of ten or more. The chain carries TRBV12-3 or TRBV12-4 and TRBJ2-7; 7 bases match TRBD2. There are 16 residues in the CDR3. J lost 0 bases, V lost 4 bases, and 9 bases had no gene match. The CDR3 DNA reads TGTGCCAGCAGTTCCCCCCCCGGGAGGCCCTCCTACGAGCAGTACTTC. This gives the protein CASSSPPGRPSYEQYF.

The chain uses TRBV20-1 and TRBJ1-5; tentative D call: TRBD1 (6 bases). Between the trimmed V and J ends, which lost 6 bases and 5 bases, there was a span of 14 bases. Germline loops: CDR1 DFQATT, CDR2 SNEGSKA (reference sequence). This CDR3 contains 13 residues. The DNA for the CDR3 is TGCAGTGCGCACAGGGATACGGATCAGCCCCAGCATTTT. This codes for CSAHRDTDQPQHF.

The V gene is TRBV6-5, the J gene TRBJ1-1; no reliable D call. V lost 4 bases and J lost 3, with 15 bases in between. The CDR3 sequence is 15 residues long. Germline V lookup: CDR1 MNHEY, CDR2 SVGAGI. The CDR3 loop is CASSSDGGLYTEAFF. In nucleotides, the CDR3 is TGTGCCAGCAGTTCCGACGGCGGTCTTTACACTGAAGCTTTCTTT.

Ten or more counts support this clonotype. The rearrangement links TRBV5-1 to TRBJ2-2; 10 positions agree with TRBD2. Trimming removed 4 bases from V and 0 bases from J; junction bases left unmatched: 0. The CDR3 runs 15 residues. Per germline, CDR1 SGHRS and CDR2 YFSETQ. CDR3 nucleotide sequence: TGCGCCAGCAGCGGGACTAGCGCGAACACCGGGGAGCTGTTTTTT. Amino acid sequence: CASSGTSANTGELFF.

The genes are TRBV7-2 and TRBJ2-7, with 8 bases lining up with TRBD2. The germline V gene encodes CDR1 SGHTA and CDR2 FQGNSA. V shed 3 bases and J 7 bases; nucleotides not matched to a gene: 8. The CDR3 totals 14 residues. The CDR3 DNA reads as TGTGCCAGCAGCTTTGCGGGAGGACCCCAGGAGCAGTACTTC. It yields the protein CASSFAGGPQEQYF.

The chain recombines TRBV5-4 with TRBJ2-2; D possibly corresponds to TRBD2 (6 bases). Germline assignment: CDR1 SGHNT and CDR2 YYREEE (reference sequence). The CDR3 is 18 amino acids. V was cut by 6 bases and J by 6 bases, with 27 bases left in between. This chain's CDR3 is CASTLAGGKGQGAGELFF. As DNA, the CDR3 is TGTGCCAGCACTCTGGCCGGGGGTAAGGGTCAGGGTGCCGGGGAGCTGTTTTTT.

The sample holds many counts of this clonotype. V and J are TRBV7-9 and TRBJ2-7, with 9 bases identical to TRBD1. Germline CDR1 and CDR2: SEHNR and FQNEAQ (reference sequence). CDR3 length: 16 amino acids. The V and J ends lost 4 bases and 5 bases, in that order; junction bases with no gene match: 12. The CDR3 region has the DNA TGTGCCAGCAGCTACCCCGGGACAGGGATGAAGAACGAGCAGTACTTC. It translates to CASSYPGTGMKNEQYF.

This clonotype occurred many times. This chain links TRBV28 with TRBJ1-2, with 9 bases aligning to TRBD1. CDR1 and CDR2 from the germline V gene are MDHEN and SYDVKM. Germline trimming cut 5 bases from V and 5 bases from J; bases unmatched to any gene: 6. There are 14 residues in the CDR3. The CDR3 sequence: CASSAHDRGYGYTF. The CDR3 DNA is TGTGCCAGCAGTGCCCATGACAGGGGGTATGGCTACACCTTC.

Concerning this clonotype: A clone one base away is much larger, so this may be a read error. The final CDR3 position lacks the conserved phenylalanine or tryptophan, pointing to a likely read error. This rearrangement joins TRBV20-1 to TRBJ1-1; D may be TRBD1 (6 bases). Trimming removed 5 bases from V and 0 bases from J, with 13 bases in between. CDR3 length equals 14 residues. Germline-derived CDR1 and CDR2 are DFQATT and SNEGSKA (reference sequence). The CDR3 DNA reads TGCAGTGCTGTTCCGGGACACCTGAACACTGAAGCTTTCCTT. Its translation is CSAVPGHLNTEAFL.

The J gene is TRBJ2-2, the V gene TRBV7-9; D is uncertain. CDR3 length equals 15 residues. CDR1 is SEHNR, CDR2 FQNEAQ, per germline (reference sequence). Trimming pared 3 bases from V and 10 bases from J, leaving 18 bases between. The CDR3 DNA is TGTGCCAGCAGCTTCTTAAGTGGGAAGGCCGAGGAGCTGTTTTTT. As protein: CASSFLSGKAEELFF.

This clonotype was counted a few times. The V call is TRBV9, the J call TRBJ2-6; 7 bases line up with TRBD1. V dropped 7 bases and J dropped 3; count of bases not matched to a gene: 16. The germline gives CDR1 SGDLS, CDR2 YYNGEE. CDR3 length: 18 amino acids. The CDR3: CASAPRQGHLGGANVLTF. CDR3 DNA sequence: TGTGCCAGCGCTCCCCGACAGGGCCACCTGGGTGGGGCCAACGTCCTGACTTTC.